A single sample is the source of the 20 T cell receptor beta chains below, sequenced in a study of response to subunit inactivated influenza vaccine. TCRdb reprocessed the RT-PCR reads via MiXCR and lists one record per CDR3 protein. The sample carries about 520,000 distinct CDR3 sequences, around 25% recorded once. This specimen consisted of CD4+ T cells sorted from PBMCs, obtained roughly 5 days after vaccination. These receptor sequences come from a man aged 50-59 years who received an inactivated influenza vaccine.

This clonotype was seen many times. The chain couples TRBV5-1 to TRBJ2-1; 7 nucleotides line up with TRBD1. Germline CDR1 is SGHRS and CDR2 is YFSETQ. Trimming cost V 5 bases and J 3 bases; bases outside gene matches: 11. This CDR3 region has 16 residues. CDR3 region: CASRGSDRADYNEQFF. The CDR3 DNA reads as TGCGCCAGCAGGGGGTCTGACAGGGCGGACTACAATGAGCAGTTCTTC.

A few counts support this clonotype. The rearrangement links TRBV4-1 to TRBJ1-2; maybe TRBD1 (5 bases). Trimming removed 2 bases from V and 3 bases from J, with 13 bases in between. The CDR3 covers 15 residues. The germline V gene encodes CDR1 MGHRA and CDR2 YSYEKL. CDR3 bases: TGCGCCAGCAGCCAATTGGGGGTTTTGGACTATGGCTACACCTTC. Protein sequence: CASSQLGVLDYGYTF.

J is TRBJ2-5 and V is TRBV5-1; D not resolved. Between the trimmed V and J ends, which lost 5 bases and 2 bases, there was a span of 13 bases. The length of the CDR3 is 14 residues. In germline, CDR1 is SGHRS, CDR2 YFSETQ. The CDR3 here is CASRSGRTQETQYF. The CDR3 DNA is TGCGCCAGCAGATCAGGACGGACGCAAGAGACCCAGTACTTC.

The chain has TRBV4-2 and TRBJ2-3; D ambiguous. V lost 4 bases, J lost 9 bases, and 14 bases lay in between. Germline assignment: CDR1 LGHNA and CDR2 YNFKEQ. The CDR3 has 13 amino acids. CDR3 in DNA: TGTGCCAGCAGCCCTGGGCTCCCCGGCACGCAGTATTTT. This codes for CASSPGLPGTQYF.

This clonotype was recorded a few times. CDR3 region: CASSPLFAGGPNEQFF. CDR3 DNA: TGTGCCAGCAGTCCGCTATTCGCGGGGGGGCCCAATGAGCAGTTCTTC. J is TRBJ2-1 and V is TRBV28; 9 bases are a match to TRBD2. Germline V gene data show CDR1 as MDHEN and CDR2 as SYDVKM. Trimming took 5 bases from V and 6 from J; bases not matched to a gene: 11. The CDR3 extends over 16 amino acids.

This clonotype was counted between two and nine times. The CDR3 protein is CSARELGTGSNQPQHF. The CDR3 region has the DNA TGCAGTGCTAGAGAGTTAGGGACAGGGAGCAATCAGCCCCAGCATTTT. The chain employs TRBV20-1 and TRBJ1-5; TRBD1 matches at 9 bases. The germline V gene encodes CDR1 DFQATT and CDR2 SNEGSKA (reference sequence). J lost 1 base, V lost 0 bases, and 4 bases had no gene match. CDR3 size: 16 residues.

A few counts support this clonotype. The chain is built from TRBV6-2 or TRBV6-3 and TRBJ2-6, with a tentative D call TRBD1 (5 bases). The CDR3 runs 15 residues. Germline lookup yields CDR1 MNHEY and CDR2 SVGEGT. Trimming took 6 bases from V and 2 from J, leaving 11 bases between them. The CDR3 DNA reads as TGTGCCAGCAGATCAGGGTGGCCTGGGGCCAACGTCCTGACTTTC. Protein: CASRSGWPGANVLTF.

The chain couples TRBV30 to TRBJ2-7; TRBD1 agrees at 10 bases. Trimming took 6 bases from V and 5 from J; bases not matched to a gene: 13. Germline V lookup: CDR1 GTSNPN, CDR2 SVGIG (reference sequence). CDR3 length equals 15 residues. In DNA form, the CDR3 reads TGTGCCTGCCAACCCAAGGCGGGACAGGGGAACGAGCAGTACTTC. This codes for CACQPKAGQGNEQYF.

This clonotype was detected only a few times. The chain combines TRBV4-2 with TRBJ2-7; possible D gene TRBD1, 6 bases. Germline values: CDR1 LGHNA, CDR2 YNFKEQ. V lost 6 bases and J lost 2, with 14 bases in between. The CDR3 sequence is 14 residues long. CDR3 sequence (DNA): TGTGCCAGCAGACCAGACAGGAACACCTACGAGCAGTACTTC. Its protein is CASRPDRNTYEQYF.

The chain couples TRBV7-2 to TRBJ2-1; TRBD2 matches at 15 bases. V lost 2 bases, J lost 15 bases, and 11 bases stayed unmatched. The CDR3 length is 16 residues. Germline V gene lookup returns CDR1 SGHTA and CDR2 FQGNSA. The CDR3 here is CASSLSVMGLAGGRFF. DNA of the CDR3: TGTGCCAGCAGCTTATCTGTCATGGGACTAGCGGGGGGACGGTTCTTC.

In DNA form, the CDR3 reads TGTGCCAGCAGTTTACGGGACAGGGGGCGAGTTGGGGAAAAACTGTTTTTT. The encoded protein is CASSLRDRGRVGEKLFF. The chain carries TRBV12-3 or TRBV12-4 and TRBJ1-4, with 12 bases identical to TRBD1. The length of the CDR3 is 17 residues. Trimming removed 2 bases from V and 8 bases from J; junction bases left unmatched: 9.

This clonotype was counted only a few times. The chain combines TRBV14 with TRBJ2-7; 8 bases fit TRBD2. CDR3 length: 13 residues. The germline gives CDR1 SGHDN, CDR2 FVKESK. J lost 3 bases, V lost 8 bases, and 6 bases had no gene match. The CDR3 DNA reads TGTGCCAGCGGGACGGGGGGGTACTACGAGCAGTACTTC. Protein: CASGTGGYYEQYF.

The V gene is TRBV5-6, the J gene TRBJ2-5, with 7 positions matching TRBD2. The ends lost 4 bases at V and 5 bases at J; junction bases unmatched: 11. The germline gives CDR1 SGHDT, CDR2 YYEEEE. There are 15 residues in the CDR3. CDR3 residues: CASSREGRAWETQYF. CDR3 coding DNA: TGTGCCAGCAGCAGGGAGGGGAGGGCCTGGGAGACCCAGTACTTC.

This clonotype appeared a few times. V and J are TRBV11-2 and TRBJ2-7; TRBD2 matches at 14 bases. Trimming removed 7 bases from V and 1 base from J; junction bases left unmatched: 12. The CDR3 runs to 18 residues. The germline gives CDR1 SGHAT, CDR2 FQNNGV. CDR3 bases: TGTGCCAGCAACCCTCAGGGACTAGCGGGAGATTTATCCTACGAGCAGTACTTC. The encoded protein is CASNPQGLAGDLSYEQYF.

This clonotype was detected a few times. This chain uses TRBV5-1 with TRBJ2-5, with D unclear. The V and J ends lost 0 bases and 0 bases respectively, with 6 bases between them. The CDR3 has 14 residues. CDR1 is SGHRS, CDR2 YFSETQ, per germline. DNA of the CDR3: TGCGCCAGCAGCTTGGACACTTACCAAGAGACCCAGTACTTC. It yields the protein CASSLDTYQETQYF.

In this sample, this clonotype turned up many times. The genes are TRBV7-2 and TRBJ2-3, with D hard to call. Germline CDR1 SGHTA, CDR2 FQGNSA. Deletions cut 0 bases from V and 10 bases from J, with 11 bases between. The CDR3 sequence is 13 residues long. The CDR3 bases are TGTGCCAGCAGCTTAGCGCAACGGTCGGCGCAGTATTTT. This sequence encodes CASSLAQRSAQYF.

This clonotype was detected only a few times. The V call is TRBV4-3, the J call TRBJ2-2, with 7 bases matching TRBD1. In germline, CDR1 is LGHNA, CDR2 YSLEER. The CDR3 loop spans 15 amino acids. V lost 5 bases, J lost 1 base, and 4 bases stayed unmatched. Written as DNA, the CDR3 is TGCGCCAGCAGCGTACAGGGGCGGAACACCGGGGAGCTGTTTTTT. Translated, it gives CASSVQGRNTGELFF.

This clonotype showed up just a few times. J is TRBJ1-1 and V is TRBV29-1; the D is unclear. CDR1 SQVTM and CDR2 ANQGSEA come from the germline V gene. Trimming shortened V by 4 bases and J by 1 base, and 22 bases separated the two germline ends. The CDR3 has 17 amino acids. The CDR3 sequence is CSVADMGRSQANTEAFF. CDR3 sequence (DNA): TGCAGCGTTGCGGATATGGGTCGTAGTCAAGCGAACACTGAAGCTTTCTTT.

J is TRBJ1-2 and V is TRBV28, with TRBD1 matching 9 bases. V lost 4 bases to trimming and J lost 8 bases; unmatched junction nucleotides: 14. The V gene's germline CDR1 is MDHEN and CDR2 SYDVKM. This CDR3 spans 16 amino acids. The CDR3 DNA reads as TGTGCCAGCAGTTCGTCCGGGACAGGGTTGACGGGGGGCTACACCTTC. The encoded protein is CASSSSGTGLTGGYTF.

This clonotype was seen only a few times. This chain uses TRBV5-1 with TRBJ2-2, with 13 bases fitting TRBD2. Looked up from germline, CDR1 is SGHRS and CDR2 is YFSETQ. V shed 0 bases, J shed 5 bases, and the junction held 4 bases outside the gene matches. The CDR3 is made up of 17 amino acids. Written as DNA, the CDR3 is TGCGCCAGCAGCTTGGGAAGGACTAGCGGGAGTACCGGGGAGCTGTTTTTT. Encoded protein: CASSLGRTSGSTGELFF. Based on the CDR3 plus reference TRBV5-1 and TRBJ2-2, the full variable domain is KAGVTQTPRYLIKTRGQQVTLSCSPISGHRSVSWYQQTPGQGLQFLFEYFSETQRNKGNFPGRFSGRQFSNSRSEMNVSTLELGDSALYLCASSLGRTSGSTGELFFGEGSRLTVL.